A single sample gave rise to the 28 T cell receptor beta chains below, sequenced in a study of vaccination and CD4 T cells after COVID-19. Sequencing of cultured CD4+ T cell DNA used the Oncomine TCR Beta short-read assay. TCRdb ran MiXCR on the PCR reads and lists one entry per CDR3 protein. The data show some 20,000 distinct CDR3 sequences, approximately 61% seen once. Treatment specified: roughly ten-day PBMC culture with coronavirus spike peptide pools or control peptides (ViraFEST assay). No cognate antigen is known for these TCRs. Sequences were obtained from CD4+ T cells from blood, cultured in vitro. These receptors were taken from a human donor who had recovered from COVID-19.

This clonotype showed up just a few times. V is TRBV19 and J is TRBJ1-6, with 9 bases aligning to TRBD1. Germline lookup yields CDR1 LNHDA and CDR2 SQIVND (reference sequence). CDR3 length equals 15 residues. Losses at the gene ends were 7 bases for V and 6 bases for J; bases not matched to a gene: 7. DNA of the CDR3: TGTGCCAGTAAAACCAACAGGGGGCGTAATTCACCCCTCCACTTT. Protein product: CASKTNRGRNSPLHF. The whole variable domain, filled in from reference TRBV19 and TRBJ1-6, reads DGGITQSPKYLFRKEGQNVTLSCEQNLNHDAMYWYRQDPGQGLRLIYYSQIVNDFQKGDIAEGYSVSREKKESFPLTVTSAQKNPTAFYLCASKTNRGRNSPLHFGNGTRLTVT.

The V call is TRBV19, the J call TRBJ1-3, with D unresolved. The CDR3 runs 14 residues. V was pared by 3 bases and J by 0 bases, with 6 bases between. From germline, CDR1 is LNHDA and CDR2 SQIVND (reference sequence). CDR3 region: CASSISPSGNTIYF. The CDR3 DNA reads TGTGCCAGTAGTATTAGCCCCTCTGGAAACACCATATATTTT.

This rearrangement joins TRBV30 to TRBJ1-2; tentatively, D is TRBD1 (5 bases). CDR1 is GTSNPN and CDR2 is SVGIG in the germline V gene (reference sequence). CDR3 length: 16 residues. Trimming took off 3 bases at V and 5 bases at J, with 22 bases between the two ends. The CDR3 nucleotides read TGTGCCTGGAGAGCTTACCGGTCGGACAATATATATGGCTACACCTTC. Protein: CAWRAYRSDNIYGYTF.

The V gene is TRBV24-1, the J gene TRBJ2-7; 8 bases align to TRBD1. There are 15 residues in the CDR3. The junction had 5 bases not matched to a gene; V was cut back by 2 bases and J by 3 bases. Looked up from germline, CDR1 is KGHDR and CDR2 is SFDVKD. CDR3 region: CATSDSGTGNYEQYF. CDR3 coding DNA: TGTGCCACCAGTGATTCCGGGACAGGCAACTACGAGCAGTACTTC.

This chain connects TRBV6-2 or TRBV6-3 to TRBJ2-5, with 11 bases matching TRBD1. The CDR3 contains 15 residues. The junction had 7 bases not matched to a gene; V was cut back by 5 bases and J by 5 bases. Germline-derived CDR1 and CDR2 are MNHEY and SVGEGT. The chain's CDR3 is CASSRKDRGRETQYF. The CDR3 coding sequence is TGTGCCAGCAGTCGCAAGGACAGGGGGCGGGAGACCCAGTACTTC.

For the CDR3, the DNA is TGTGCCACCAGCAGGGGGACAGGGGGACAGCCCCAGCATTTT. Amino acid sequence: CATSRGTGGQPQHF. The V call is TRBV15, the J call TRBJ1-5; 11 nucleotides match TRBD1. V shed 3 bases, J shed 7 bases, and the junction held 2 bases outside the gene matches. This CDR3 contains 14 residues. Looked up from germline, CDR1 is LNHNV and CDR2 is YYDKDF (reference sequence).

In its sample, this clonotype was seen once. The chain recombines TRBV7-2 with TRBJ1-2; D may be TRBD1 (5 bases). Between the trimmed V and J ends, which lost 0 bases and 4 bases, there was a span of 21 bases. Germline lookup yields CDR1 SGHTA and CDR2 FQGNSA. The CDR3 sequence is 18 residues long. The CDR3 loop is CASSLAQNRLLEGYGYTF. CDR3 in DNA: TGTGCCAGCAGCTTAGCGCAAAACAGGCTCCTAGAAGGCTATGGCTACACCTTC.

J is TRBJ1-3 and V is TRBV7-9; D might be TRBD1 (5 bases). Deletions cut 7 bases from V and 2 bases from J, with 18 bases between. The CDR3 runs 16 residues. CDR1 SEHNR and CDR2 FQNEAQ come from the germline V gene (reference sequence). CDR3 sequence reads: CASNVKEGKPGNTIYF. In DNA form, the CDR3 reads TGTGCCAGCAACGTGAAAGAGGGGAAGCCTGGAAACACCATATATTTT.

V gene TRBV6-1 combines with J gene TRBJ1-1, with a possible D match to TRBD1 (5 bases). The V end was cut by 6 bases, the J end by 5 bases, with 10 bases between. The CDR3 sequence is 12 residues long. Germline-derived CDR1 and CDR2 are MNHNS and SASEGT. This CDR3 reads CASRKGLTEAFF. The CDR3 region has the DNA TGTGCCAGCAGAAAGGGGCTAACTGAAGCTTTCTTT.

The V gene is TRBV30, the J gene TRBJ2-7; tentative D call: TRBD2 (5 bases). V was pared by 0 bases and J by 2 bases, with 11 bases between. Germline V gene data show CDR1 as GTSNPN and CDR2 as SVGIG (reference sequence). CDR3 length equals 14 residues. CDR3 DNA sequence: TGTGCCTGGAGTGTACTAGGAGATACCTACGAGCAGTACTTC. It yields the protein CAWSVLGDTYEQYF.

The chain carries TRBV30 and TRBJ1-2; D remains ambiguous. Trimming left V 2 bases short and J 8 bases short, with 12 bases between. Germline values: CDR1 GTSNPN, CDR2 SVGIG (reference sequence). The CDR3 extends over 12 amino acids. The CDR3 loop is CAWSLSVGGYTF. In DNA, the CDR3 is TGTGCCTGGAGTTTGTCGGTGGGGGGCTACACCTTC.

The chain has TRBV7-2 and TRBJ1-2; TRBD1 matches 8 bases. The ends lost 4 bases at V and 1 base at J; junction bases unmatched: 11. The germline CDR1 and CDR2 sequences are SGHTA and FQGNSA. The CDR3 has 17 residues. CDR3 in amino acids: CASSSSRQGYYNYGYTF. CDR3 bases: TGTGCCAGCAGCTCCTCTCGACAGGGGTATTATAACTATGGCTACACCTTC.

The chain carries TRBV7-2 and TRBJ2-3; 15 nucleotides match TRBD2. Germline lookup yields CDR1 SGHTA and CDR2 FQGNSA. The V and J ends lost 1 base and 6 bases, in that order; junction bases with no gene match: 5. This CDR3 is built from 17 residues. CDR3 sequence (DNA): TGTGCCAGCAGCTTAGGGACTAGCGGGGGGGCCGTGGATACGCAGTATTTT. This translates into CASSLGTSGGAVDTQYF. Based on the CDR3 plus reference TRBV7-2 and TRBJ2-3, the full variable domain is GAGVSQSPSNKVTEKGKDVELRCDPISGHTALYWYRQSLGQGLEFLIYFQGNSAPDKSGLPSDRFSAERTGGSVSTLTIQRTQQEDSAVYLCASSLGTSGGAVDTQYFGPGTRLTVL.

The chain employs TRBV19 and TRBJ2-7; a possible D gene is TRBD2 (6 bases). The CDR3 contains 14 residues. The V and J ends lost 1 base and 0 bases respectively, with 7 bases between them. Germline CDR1 and CDR2: LNHDA and SQIVND (reference sequence). The CDR3 DNA is TGTGCCAGTAGTATAGGGACTACCTCCTACGAGCAGTACTTC. Translating gives CASSIGTTSYEQYF. Variable domain in full (rest from reference TRBV19 and TRBJ2-7): DGGITQSPKYLFRKEGQNVTLSCEQNLNHDAMYWYRQDPGQGLRLIYYSQIVNDFQKGDIAEGYSVSREKKESFPLTVTSAQKNPTAFYLCASSIGTTSYEQYFGPGTRLTVT.

This sequence joins TRBV20-1 and TRBJ1-5; no definite D call. CDR1 and CDR2 from the germline V gene are DFQATT and SNEGSKA (reference sequence). Trimming took 3 bases from V and 0 from J, leaving 9 bases between them. The CDR3 extends over 14 amino acids. CDR3 nucleotide sequence: TGCAGTGCTAGTGGGAGAAATAGCAATCAGCCCCAGCATTTT. Encoded protein: CSASGRNSNQPQHF.

V usage is TRBV5-6 and J usage is TRBJ1-2, with D hard to call. With 1 base removed from V and 4 bases from J, the gap between germline ends came to 8 bases. Germline CDR1 is SGHDT and CDR2 is YYEEEE. The CDR3 is 13 residues long. CDR3 loop: CASSLKATYGYTF. The CDR3 nucleotides are TGTGCCAGCAGCTTGAAAGCGACCTATGGCTACACCTTC.

V usage is TRBV11-3 and J usage is TRBJ2-7; TRBD1 aligns across 7 bases. Losses at the gene ends were 3 bases for V and 8 bases for J; bases not matched to a gene: 10. Germline V gene data show CDR1 as SGHNT and CDR2 as YENEEA. The CDR3 is 14 amino acids. CDR3 coding DNA: TGTGCCAGCAGCTTCGACAGGGCGACGGATAAGCAGTACTTC. Translating gives CASSFDRATDKQYF.

The rearrangement links TRBV7-2 to TRBJ1-1; D uncertain. The CDR3 spans 14 residues. Trimming removed 4 bases from V and 1 base from J, with 10 bases in between. CDR1 and CDR2 from the germline V gene are SGHTA and FQGNSA. CDR3 loop: CASSSGLTNTEAFF. CDR3 nucleotide sequence: TGTGCCAGCAGCTCCGGACTCACGAACACTGAAGCTTTCTTT.

The CDR3 protein is CASNRALQENYGYTF. The CDR3 nucleotides are TGTGCCAGCAACCGAGCCCTACAGGAGAACTATGGCTACACCTTC. The V call is TRBV6-1, the J call TRBJ1-2, with D maybe TRBD1 (5 bases). Trimming shortened V by 7 bases and J by 2 bases, and 17 bases separated the two germline ends. Germline V lookup: CDR1 MNHNS, CDR2 SASEGT. The CDR3 covers 15 residues.

V gene TRBV11-3 combines with J gene TRBJ1-1; 8 bases match TRBD1. Germline-derived CDR1 and CDR2 are SGHNT and YENEEA. V lost 6 bases and J lost 1; bases outside the gene matches: 4. CDR3 length equals 14 residues. In DNA, the CDR3 is TGTGCCAGCAGTTTCGGACAGGGGAACACTGAAGCTTTCTTT. Encoded protein: CASSFGQGNTEAFF. The variable domain in full, completed from reference TRBV11-3 and TRBJ1-1, reads EAGVVQSPRYKIIEKKQPVAFWCNPISGHNTLYWYLQNLGQGPELLIRYENEEAVDDSQLPKDRFSAERLKGVDSTLKIQPAELGDSAVYLCASSFGQGNTEAFFGQGTRLTVV.

The chain is built from TRBV7-2 and TRBJ2-3, with a possible D match to TRBD2 (6 bases). This CDR3 has 14 residues. V lost 1 base and J lost 3, with 8 bases in between. In germline, CDR1 is SGHTA, CDR2 FQGNSA. As DNA, the CDR3 is TGTGCCAGCAGCTTAGATGGGGGGACAGATACGCAGTATTTT. This gives the protein CASSLDGGTDTQYF.

This chain joins TRBV12-3 or TRBV12-4 and TRBJ2-2, with D hard to call. V gave up 3 bases and J gave up 7 bases, with 6 bases separating them. The CDR3 covers 12 residues. The CDR3 reads CASSFDGGELFF. In nucleotides, the CDR3 is TGTGCCAGCAGTTTCGATGGCGGGGAGCTGTTTTTT.

This clonotype has only a few counts. The chain uses TRBV5-1 and TRBJ2-5; D could derive from TRBD1 or TRBD2 (6 bases each). Germline loops: CDR1 SGHRS, CDR2 YFSETQ. CDR3 size: 14 residues. Trimming removed 4 bases from V and 2 bases from J, with 12 bases in between. CDR3 in DNA: TGCGCCAGCAGCCGGGAGAGGGGGCAAGAGACCCAGTACTTC. This sequence encodes CASSRERGQETQYF.

This chain connects TRBV10-3 to TRBJ1-2; D is undetermined. The V gene's germline CDR1 is ENHRY and CDR2 SYGVKD. With 2 bases removed from V and 4 bases from J, the gap between germline ends came to 5 bases. The CDR3 has 12 amino acids. In nucleotides, the CDR3 is TGTGCCATCAGTGAGCGGGCCTATGGCTACACCTTC. Translated, it gives CAISERAYGYTF.

In this sample, this clonotype turned up a few times. The chain carries TRBV7-8 and TRBJ2-2, with TRBD2 identical over 8 bases. Per germline, CDR1 SGHVS and CDR2 FQNEAQ. This CDR3 comprises 14 residues. J was trimmed by 5 bases and V by 6 bases; bases with no gene match: 5. The CDR3 loop reads CASRTSAFTGELFF. As DNA, the CDR3 is TGTGCCAGCAGGACTAGCGCGTTTACCGGGGAGCTGTTTTTT. The entire variable domain, with the rest obtained from reference TRBV7-8 and TRBJ2-2, is as follows: GAGVSQSPRYKVAKRGQDVALRCDPISGHVSLFWYQQALGQGPEFLTYFQNEAQLDKSGLPSDRFFAERPEGSVSTLKIQRTQQEDSAVYLCASRTSAFTGELFFGEGSRLTVL.

The gene calls are TRBV20-1 and TRBJ2-7; D remains ambiguous. Germline CDR1 DFQATT, CDR2 SNEGSKA (reference sequence). V shed 1 base and J shed 1 base, with 5 bases lying between them. CDR3 length equals 12 residues. The CDR3 loop is CSARVESYEQYF. The CDR3 nucleotides are TGCAGTGCTAGAGTGGAGTCCTACGAGCAGTACTTC.

The V and J genes are TRBV28 and TRBJ1-6; possibly TRBD1 for D (5 bases). Germline V gene lookup returns CDR1 MDHEN and CDR2 SYDVKM. The CDR3 is 14 residues long. V lost 6 bases, J lost 7 bases, and 13 bases lay in between. The CDR3 DNA reads TGTGCCAGCAGACGGGGCCTAACGAATTCACCCCTCCACTTT. Residues: CASRRGLTNSPLHF.

The CDR3 loop reads CASSLGPRATQYF. The CDR3 nucleotides read TGTGCCAGCAGTTTAGGTCCCCGGGCGACCCAGTACTTC. The chain recombines TRBV27 with TRBJ2-5; D not certain. The CDR3 sequence is 13 residues long. Trimming removed 2 bases at V and 7 bases at J, with 11 bases between. Germline values: CDR1 MNHEY, CDR2 SMNVEV (reference sequence).